This T cell receptor (beta chain) was profiled in a study of blood T cell repertoires in COVID-19. Study summary: From the United States, Italy and Spain came samples of acute and convalescent COVID-19.

After removal of 4 bases from V and 8 bases from J, the junction contained 8 bases not matched to a gene. Looked up from germline, CDR1 is SGHRS and CDR2 is YFSETQ. The CDR3 sequence is 13 residues long. Authors' processing steps: Cell counts per sample came from amplifying reference gene primers. The method was immunoSEQ multiplex PCR; TCRdb's version includes in-frame clones alone and lacks a portion of them. That table supplies the V and J calls and clone size; D and trimming were determined from the DNA. The sample lists approximately 290,000 clones; about 80% were seen once. Patients in Seattle were enrolled during active infection, then followed longitudinally.

The source is a person between 65 and 79 years old with COVID-19, enrolled during active disease. Sequencing was done on a sample of peripheral blood. The chain is built from TRBV5-1 and TRBJ1-2, with 7 bases identical to TRBD1. The CDR3 DNA sequence: TGCGCCAGCAGCCGGGACAGACCATCCGGCTACACCTTC. Its protein is CASSRDRPSGYTF.